Given below is one TCR beta chain in context. This clone's antigen is unknown. No clone much larger than this one lies a single base away; base qualities are absent. This specimen comes from a study of OX40 agonist ivuxolimab in advanced cancers. With respect to the entire study: Ivuxolimab was a fully human IgG2 agonistic monoclonal antibody targeting the costimulatory receptor OX40 (CD134). Intravenous ivuxolimab was administered to patients every 2 weeks at six dose levels: 0.01, 0.1, 0.3, 1.5, 3 and 10 mg/kg. Among the roughly 54 dose-escalation patients, about 19 had hepatocellular carcinoma, around 15 melanoma, 9 renal cell carcinoma and 9 head and neck cancer. Prior anti-PD-1, anti-PD-L1 or anti-CTLA-4 therapy was permitted, and approximately 41% of dose-escalation patients had received checkpoint inhibitors. The point of sequencing TCRbeta in the periphery was to test whether ivuxolimab changed TCR sequence diversity and drove clonal T-cell expansion. Partial responses occurred in three dose-escalation patients, of whom one had hepatocellular carcinoma and two had cutaneous melanoma. The monotherapy dose-escalation portion (N of about 49 patients) of the phase I ivuxolimab trial is reported in the paper. The dose-escalation cohort was roughly 80% male with a mean age of about 60 years, ranging from roughly 23 to 80.

Overall results and qualifications from the work: At doses of 0.1 to 3.0 mg/kg, clonal expansion of both CD4+ and CD8+ T cells in blood was seen between baseline and week 6. In the 0.1-3.0 mg/kg groups, partial responders had among the lowest normalized peripheral clonal expansion, particularly in CD8+ T cells. Low levels of normalized T-cell clonal expansion were also seen in some patients who did not respond. After ivuxolimab, expanded clones were on average more numerous among CD8+ T cells than among CD4+ T cells. Antigen specificity was not determined for the clonally expanded peripheral T cells.

Genomic DNA was extracted from sorted cells for sequencing of the TCRbeta CDR3 region. TCRbeta CDR3 regions were sequenced using the immunoSEQ Assay. TCRdb stores this immuneACCESS table with in-frame sequences only. Part of the clones is absent; in the studies checked, under half of the shortfall reflects unresolved V genes, and no reason is known for the rest. This sample is represented by around 35,000 clones; approximately 80% of them were singletons. The ten most abundant clones make up roughly 13% of the sample. The trial excluded patients who had a history of autoimmune disease or were on systemic immunosuppression. Peripheral blood for TCR sequencing was collected from all dose cohorts at baseline, on cycle 4 day 1, and on cycle 7 day 1. Samples came from an open-label, multicenter, first-in-human phase I dose-escalation trial of ivuxolimab. The trial enrolled adults with locally advanced or metastatic head and neck squamous cell, hepatocellular, melanoma or renal cell carcinoma. CD4+ and CD8+ T cells were sorted separately from peripheral blood before TCR sequencing.

CDR1 is given as LNHNV and CDR2 as YYDKDF, both from the germline V gene (reference sequence). Reading from cysteine to phenylalanine, the CDR3 counts 12 amino acids. The retained sequence is limited to the CDR3, 36 bases, with the frame set at the first base. V has 0 bases trimmed and J has 15 bases trimmed; junction bases matching no gene number 4. This clonotype originated in an adult with an advanced solid tumor such as melanoma, head and neck, liver or kidney cancer. The material was CD4+ or CD8+ T cells sorted from blood, obtained in a trial of the OX40 agonist ivuxolimab. The chain uses TRBV15 and TRBJ2-4; 8 bases in the junction line up with TRBD1. The CDR3 region reads CATSRDLGQGYF. At the DNA level, the sequence is TGTGCCACCAGCAGAGATCTAGGACAGGGGTACTTC. Extended through the reference TRBV15 and TRBJ2-4 proteins, this CDR3 yields the full variable domain: DAMVIQNPRYQVTQFGKPVTLSCSQTLNHNVMYWYQQKSSQAPKLLFHYYDKDFNNEADTPDNFQSRRPNTSFCFLDIRSPGLGDTAMYLCATSRDLGQGYFGAGTRLSVL.